This T cell receptor beta chain was recovered during a study of T cell clonality in common variable immunodeficiency. Findings and limits, study-wide: Fewer deletions and N-nucleotide insertions were reportedly seen in common variable immunodeficiency TCR beta sequences. TCRbeta clonality was increased in CVID versus healthy controls. Shared TCRbeta clones were fewer between CVID subjects than controls.

CDR3 size: 16 residues. The germline CDR1 and CDR2 sequences are SGHTA and FQGTGA. V lost 5 bases, J lost 4 bases, and 18 bases lay in between. The sample holds many counts of this clone. As yet, its antigen is unknown. From the germline J gene comes the end of the CDR3, since the read stops 3 residues before it. Profiled with immunoSEQ multiplex PCR; TCRdb holds only in-frame clones, not every one. The sample holds about 59,000 clones, and no clone turns up only once. The J gene is TRBJ2-1, the V gene TRBV7-3; D may be TRBD1 (6 bases). The sequence came from a person aged 18 to 70 in good health. Sequencing was carried out using peripheral blood mononuclear cells. CDR3 amino acids: CASSPSRDTFYNEQFF. The part of the CDR3 DNA that was read is TGTGCCAGCAGCCCAAGCAGGGACACCTTTTACAATGAG.